The sequence of this T cell receptor beta chain was determined in a study of blood T cell repertoires in COVID-19. On the study more broadly: Acute and convalescent COVID-19 samples came from the United States, Italy and Spain. PBMCs, B-cell-depleted T cells, or T cells provided the cDNA or gDNA that made up the material.

In the authors' workflow: From reference gene primer amplification, estimates of nucleated cell counts were derived. The assay was immunoSEQ multiplex PCR, and TCRdb's table has in-frame clones only and misses some. V and J calls plus clone size are reproduced from that table; the DNA served to infer D and trimming. The sample yields about 330,000 clones, roughly 82% seen once. V shed 0 bases and J shed 3 bases, with 9 bases lying between them. The CDR3 loop spans 15 amino acids. The V gene's germline CDR1 is LGHNA and CDR2 YNFKEQ. This clone appeared once. Sequencing was performed on peripheral blood. The clonotype was recovered from a woman aged 50 to 60 with acute or convalescent COVID-19. The chain employs TRBV4-2 and TRBJ2-1, with a possible D match to TRBD2 (5 bases). CDR3 amino acids: CASSQEDWGYNEQFF. The DNA for the CDR3 is TGTGCCAGCAGCCAAGAGGACTGGGGCTACAATGAGCAGTTCTTC.